In its sample, the clone carrying this T cell receptor beta chain was seen a few times. Its target is unknown. The data stem from a study of cytomegalovirus exposure and HLA in healthy donors. Study findings and constraints: It is likely that the observed cluster of highly shared sequence variants was a sequencing artifact. Some TCR beta chains (roughly 150 of them) were listed as cytomegalovirus-associated. As immune exposure information, only CMV serostatus was available. High specificity and sensitivity for cytomegalovirus status were reported for the classifier.

The PCR was carried out with 60 Vbeta primers and 13 Jbeta primers. Sequenced by immunoSEQ multiplex PCR; TCRdb stores in-frame clones only, minus some. There are 65,000 to 85,000 clones in the sample; about a tenth occur only once, and around 24% lies in the top ten. Germline CDR1 SNHLY, CDR2 FYNNEI. This CDR3 contains 13 residues. Trimming cost V 6 bases and J 5 bases; bases outside gene matches: 5. The sequence came from a man aged 60-69 years in good health and CMV-seropositive. The chain couples TRBV2 to TRBJ2-7; 9 nucleotides align to TRBD1. Sequencing was performed on PBMCs. The CDR3 nucleotides read TGTGCCAGCAGGCGAGGGGACAGGGACGAGCAGTACTTC. This encodes CASRRGDRDEQYF.